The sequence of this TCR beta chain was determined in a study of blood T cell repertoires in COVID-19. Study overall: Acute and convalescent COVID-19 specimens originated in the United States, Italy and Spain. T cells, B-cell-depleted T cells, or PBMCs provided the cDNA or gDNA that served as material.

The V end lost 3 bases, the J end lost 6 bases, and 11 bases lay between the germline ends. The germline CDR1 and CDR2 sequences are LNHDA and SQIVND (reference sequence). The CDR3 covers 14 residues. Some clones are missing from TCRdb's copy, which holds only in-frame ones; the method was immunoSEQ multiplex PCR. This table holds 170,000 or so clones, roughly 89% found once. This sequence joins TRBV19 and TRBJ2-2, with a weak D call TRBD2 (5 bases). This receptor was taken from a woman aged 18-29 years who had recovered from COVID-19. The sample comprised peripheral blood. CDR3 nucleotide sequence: TGTGCCAGTAGTATTGCCCACGGGGCCGGGGAGCTGTTTTTT. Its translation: CASSIAHGAGELFF.